Sequencing of this T cell receptor (beta chain) was carried out in a study of beta chain features in type 1 diabetes. General study findings and limits: Type 1 diabetes patients had fewer VDJ junction insertions and more deletions. Across patients, naive, central memory and Treg TCRB repertoires exhibited apparently greater similarity than was observed across healthy donors.

The CDR3 is 15 amino acids. Trimming removed 6 bases from V and 6 bases from J, with 18 bases in between. Per the germline V gene, CDR1 is MDHEN and CDR2 is SYDVKM. Reverse transcription of all isolated RNA meant that expressed TCRB transcripts were sequenced. The table came from immunoSEQ multiplex PCR; TCRdb's copy has only in-frame clones and leaves some out. The sample lists about 130,000 clones; about 9.2% were seen once. Via the markers CD45RO/CCR7/CD25/CD127/CD95/CD27, stem cell-like memory, regulatory, central memory and naive CD4+ cells were sorted. A note on this clone: Its antigen remains unidentified.

The sequence derives from a man in his late teens or twenties in good health. The chain recombines TRBV28 with TRBJ1-5, with D possibly TRBD1 on 6 matching bases. Source material: central memory CD4+ T cells from blood. CDR3 in amino acids: CASSTEQGLGQPQHF. CDR3 nucleotides: TGTGCCAGCAGCACCGAGCAGGGGCTGGGTCAGCCCCAGCATTTT.